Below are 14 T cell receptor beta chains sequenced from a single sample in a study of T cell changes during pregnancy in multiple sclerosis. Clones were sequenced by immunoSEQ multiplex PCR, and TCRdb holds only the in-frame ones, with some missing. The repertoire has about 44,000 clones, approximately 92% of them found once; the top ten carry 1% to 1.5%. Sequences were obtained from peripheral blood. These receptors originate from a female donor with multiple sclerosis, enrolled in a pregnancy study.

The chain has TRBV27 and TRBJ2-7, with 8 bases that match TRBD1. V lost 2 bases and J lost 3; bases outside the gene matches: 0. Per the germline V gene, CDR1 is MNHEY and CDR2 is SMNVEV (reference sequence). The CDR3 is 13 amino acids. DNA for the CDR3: TGTGCCAGCAGTTTAACAGGGGGCTACGAGCAGTACTTC. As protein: CASSLTGGYEQYF.

The CDR3 region is CASRQGQGGYTF. The CDR3 DNA follows: TGTGCCAGCAGACAGGGGCAGGGTGGCTACACCTTC. The J gene is TRBJ1-2, the V gene TRBV6-5, with 7 bases aligning to TRBD1. V trimming: 6 bases; J trimming: 7 bases; junction bases outside the gene matches: 5. The CDR3 loop spans 12 amino acids. Germline assignment: CDR1 MNHEY and CDR2 SVGAGI.

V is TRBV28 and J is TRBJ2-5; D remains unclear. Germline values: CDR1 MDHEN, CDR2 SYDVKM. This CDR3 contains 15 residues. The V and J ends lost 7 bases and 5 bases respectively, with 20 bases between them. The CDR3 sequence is CASIGYKADSETQYF. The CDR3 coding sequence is TGTGCCAGCATAGGGTATAAGGCTGATTCGGAGACCCAGTACTTC.

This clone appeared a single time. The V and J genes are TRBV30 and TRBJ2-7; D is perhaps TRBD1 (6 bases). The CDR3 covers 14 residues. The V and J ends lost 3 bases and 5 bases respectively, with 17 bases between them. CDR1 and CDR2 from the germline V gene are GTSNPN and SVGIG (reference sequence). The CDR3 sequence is CAWRPGTSVHEQYF. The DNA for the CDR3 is TGTGCCTGGAGGCCCGGGACATCGGTCCACGAGCAGTACTTC.

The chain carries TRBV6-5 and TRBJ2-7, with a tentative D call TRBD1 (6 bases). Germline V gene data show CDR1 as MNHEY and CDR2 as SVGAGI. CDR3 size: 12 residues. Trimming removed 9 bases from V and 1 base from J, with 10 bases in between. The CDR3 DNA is TGTGCCAGTTCTCAGGGGTCCTACGAGCAGTACTTC. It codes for CASSQGSYEQYF.

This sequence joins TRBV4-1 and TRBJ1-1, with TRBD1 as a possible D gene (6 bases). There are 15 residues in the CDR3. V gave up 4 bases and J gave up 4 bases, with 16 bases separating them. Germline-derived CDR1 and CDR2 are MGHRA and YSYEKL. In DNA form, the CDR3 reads TGCGCCAGCAGCCTATCAGCAGGGGCGGCCACTGAAGCTTTCTTT. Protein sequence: CASSLSAGAATEAFF.

Written as DNA, the CDR3 is TGTGCCAGTAGTATTTTAAGGGGGCGTTATGGCTACACCTTC. Its protein is CASSILRGRYGYTF. This chain uses TRBV19 with TRBJ1-2; 7 positions agree with TRBD1. Trimming cost V 3 bases and J 5 bases; bases outside gene matches: 6. The germline V gene has CDR1 LNHDA and CDR2 SQIVND (reference sequence). The length of the CDR3 is 14 residues.

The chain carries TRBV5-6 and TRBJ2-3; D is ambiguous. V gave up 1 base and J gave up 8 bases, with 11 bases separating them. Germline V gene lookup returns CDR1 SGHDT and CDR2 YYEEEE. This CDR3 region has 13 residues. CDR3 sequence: CASSLRSRTTQYF. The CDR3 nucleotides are TGTGCCAGCAGCTTGAGGAGTCGGACTACGCAGTATTTT.

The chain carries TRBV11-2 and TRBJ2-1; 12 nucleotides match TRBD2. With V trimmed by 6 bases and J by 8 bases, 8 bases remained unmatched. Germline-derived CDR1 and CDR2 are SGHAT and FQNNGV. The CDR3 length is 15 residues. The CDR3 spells CASRPTSGSFYEQFF. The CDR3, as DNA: TGTGCCAGCAGACCGACTAGCGGGAGTTTCTATGAGCAGTTCTTC. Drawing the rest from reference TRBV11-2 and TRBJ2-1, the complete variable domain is EAGVAQSPRYKIIEKRQSVAFWCNPISGHATLYWYQQILGQGPKLLIQFQNNGVVDDSQLPKDRFSAERLKGVDSTLKIQPAKLEDSAVYLCASRPTSGSFYEQFFGPGTRLTVL.

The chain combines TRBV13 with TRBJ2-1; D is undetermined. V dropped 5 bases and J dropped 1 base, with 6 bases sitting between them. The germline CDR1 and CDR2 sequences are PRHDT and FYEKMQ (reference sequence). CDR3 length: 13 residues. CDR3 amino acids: CASSPRSYNEQFF. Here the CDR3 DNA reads TGTGCCAGCAGCCCCCGGTCCTACAATGAGCAGTTCTTC. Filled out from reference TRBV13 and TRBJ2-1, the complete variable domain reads AAGVIQSPRHLIKEKRETATLKCYPIPRHDTVYWYQQGPGQDPQFLISFYEKMQSDKGSIPDRFSAQQFSDYHSELNMSSLELGDSALYFCASSPRSYNEQFFGPGTRLTVL.

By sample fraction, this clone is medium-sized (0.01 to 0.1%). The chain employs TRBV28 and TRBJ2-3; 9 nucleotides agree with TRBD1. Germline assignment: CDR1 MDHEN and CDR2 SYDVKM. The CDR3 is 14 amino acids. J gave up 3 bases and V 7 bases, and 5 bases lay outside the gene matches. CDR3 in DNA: TGTGCCAGCAAAAGGACAGGGGTGACAGATACGCAGTATTTT. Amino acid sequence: CASKRTGVTDTQYF.

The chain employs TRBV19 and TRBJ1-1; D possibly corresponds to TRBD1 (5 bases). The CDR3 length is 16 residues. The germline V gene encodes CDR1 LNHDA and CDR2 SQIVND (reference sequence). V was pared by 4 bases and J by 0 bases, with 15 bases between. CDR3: CASSTKKTVLNTEAFF. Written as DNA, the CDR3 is TGTGCCAGTAGTACCAAGAAGACAGTTTTGAACACTGAAGCTTTCTTT.

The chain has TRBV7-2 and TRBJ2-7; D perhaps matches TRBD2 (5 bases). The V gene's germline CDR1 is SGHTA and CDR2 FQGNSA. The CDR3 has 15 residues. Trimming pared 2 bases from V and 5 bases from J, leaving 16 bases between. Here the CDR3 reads CASSLFEGVRNEQYF. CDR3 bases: TGTGCCAGCAGCTTATTCGAGGGAGTAAGGAACGAGCAGTACTTC.

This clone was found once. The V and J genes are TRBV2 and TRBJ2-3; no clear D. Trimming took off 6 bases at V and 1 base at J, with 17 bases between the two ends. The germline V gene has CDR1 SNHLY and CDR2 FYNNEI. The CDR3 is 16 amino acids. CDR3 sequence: CASSPAVNLGTDTQYF. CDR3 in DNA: TGTGCCAGCAGCCCTGCCGTGAATTTGGGCACAGATACGCAGTATTTT.